This T cell receptor beta chain stems from a study of radiotherapy plus CTLA-4 blockade in lung cancer. Study at large: Disease control was achieved by about 29% of patients, and objective responses by about 19%.

Study outcomes and limitations: Tumor-derived TCR clones expanded in blood after radiotherapy plus ipilimumab. Response, reportedly, was best predicted by interferon-beta along with early blood T cell clone dynamics.

The germline V gene has CDR1 SNHLY and CDR2 FYNNEI. The CDR3 contains 16 residues. The J segment lost 0 bases and the V segment lost 5 bases, leaving 3 bases of the junction unmatched. The study treated chemo-refractory metastatic non-small-cell lung cancer patients with focal radiation plus ipilimumab CTLA-4 blockade. As to this clone: The antigen remains undetermined.

Profiled with immunoSEQ multiplex PCR; TCRdb holds only in-frame clones, not every one. The profile shows 40,000 to 50,000 clones, about 75% of them singletons. This sample comprised peripheral blood, obtained from a patient treated with radiotherapy plus ipilimumab. The chain joins TRBV2 to TRBJ2-2; 10 bases map to TRBD2. The sequence was collected from a human donor with non-small cell lung cancer who had stable disease on radiotherapy plus ipilimumab. In DNA form, the CDR3 reads TGTGCCAGCAGTCCTCTAGCGGGGGCGAACACCGGGGAGCTGTTTTTT. This sequence encodes CASSPLAGANTGELFF.